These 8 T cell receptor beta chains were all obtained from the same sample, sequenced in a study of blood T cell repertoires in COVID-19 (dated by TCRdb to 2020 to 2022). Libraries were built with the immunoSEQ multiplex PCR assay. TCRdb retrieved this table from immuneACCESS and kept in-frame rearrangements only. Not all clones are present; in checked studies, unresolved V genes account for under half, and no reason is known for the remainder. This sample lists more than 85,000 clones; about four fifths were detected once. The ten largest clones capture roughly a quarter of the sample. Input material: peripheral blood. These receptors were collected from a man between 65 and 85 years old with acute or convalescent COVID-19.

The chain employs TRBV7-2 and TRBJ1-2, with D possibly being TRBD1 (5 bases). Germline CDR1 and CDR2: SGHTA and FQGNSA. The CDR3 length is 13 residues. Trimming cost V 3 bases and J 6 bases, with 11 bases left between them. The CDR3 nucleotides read TGTGCCAGCAGCTTCATCCAGGGTGATGGCTACACCTTC. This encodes CASSFIQGDGYTF.

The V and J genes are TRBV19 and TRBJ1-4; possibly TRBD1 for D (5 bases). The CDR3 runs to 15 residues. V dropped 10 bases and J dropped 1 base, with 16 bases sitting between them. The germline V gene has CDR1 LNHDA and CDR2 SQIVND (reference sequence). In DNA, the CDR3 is TGTGCCACTGGGCAGGGTACGAAAACTAATGAAAAACTGTTTTTT. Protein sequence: CATGQGTKTNEKLFF. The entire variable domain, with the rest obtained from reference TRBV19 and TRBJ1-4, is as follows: DGGITQSPKYLFRKEGQNVTLSCEQNLNHDAMYWYRQDPGQGLRLIYYSQIVNDFQKGDIAEGYSVSREKKESFPLTVTSAQKNPTAFYLCATGQGTKTNEKLFFGSGTQLSVL.

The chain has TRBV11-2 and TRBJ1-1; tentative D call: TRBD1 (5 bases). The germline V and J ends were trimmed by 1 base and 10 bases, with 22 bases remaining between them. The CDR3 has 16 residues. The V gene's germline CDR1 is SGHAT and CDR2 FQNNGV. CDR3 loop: CASSLGGQGGWLVAFF. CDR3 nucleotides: TGTGCCAGCAGCTTAGGTGGGCAGGGTGGATGGTTGGTAGCTTTCTTT.

Here the CDR3 DNA reads TGTGCCAGCAGTTACTTAGCGGCCGTTACAGATACGCAGTATTTT. Protein: CASSYLAAVTDTQYF. The rearrangement links TRBV6-2 or TRBV6-3 to TRBJ2-3; D may be TRBD2 (6 bases). Germline lookup yields CDR1 MNHEY and CDR2 SVGEGT. Trimming took 1 base from V and 3 from J, leaving 11 bases between them. The CDR3 extends over 15 amino acids.

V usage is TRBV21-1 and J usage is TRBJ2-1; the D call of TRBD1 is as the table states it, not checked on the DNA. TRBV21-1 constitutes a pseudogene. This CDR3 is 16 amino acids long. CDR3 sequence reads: CASSIGAGQSYNEQFF. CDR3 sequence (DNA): TGTGCCAGCAGCATAGGGGCAGGGCAGTCCTACAATGAGCAGTTCTTC.

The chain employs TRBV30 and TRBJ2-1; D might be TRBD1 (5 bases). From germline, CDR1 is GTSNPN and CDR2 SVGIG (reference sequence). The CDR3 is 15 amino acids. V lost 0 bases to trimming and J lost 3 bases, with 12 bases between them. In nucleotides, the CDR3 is TGTGCCTGGAGTGTAATTGACAGAGTCTACAATGAGCAGTTCTTC. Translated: CAWSVIDRVYNEQFF.

The CDR3 spells CASSVDREEQYF. In DNA, the CDR3 is TGTGCCAGCAGCGTAGATCGGGAGGAGCAGTACTTC. The chain links TRBV9 to TRBJ2-7; weak D call: TRBD2 (6 bases). Germline V gives CDR1 SGDLS, CDR2 YYNGEE. This CDR3 has 12 residues. The ends were cut back, 0 bases at V and 7 bases at J, with 8 bases in the middle.

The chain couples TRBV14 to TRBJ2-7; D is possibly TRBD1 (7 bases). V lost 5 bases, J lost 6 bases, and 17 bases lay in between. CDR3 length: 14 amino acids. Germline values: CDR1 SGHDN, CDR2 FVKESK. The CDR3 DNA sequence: TGTGCCAGCAGCTCAGTCAGGGGGGCTAGCGAGCAGTACTTC. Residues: CASSSVRGASEQYF.